The rows below give T cell receptor beta chains drawn from one sample of a study of CD8 T cells in ankylosing spondylitis. MiXCR, applied by TCRdb to the 5' RACE reads, yields one record per CDR3 protein. The profile covers a few hundred thousand distinct CDR3 sequences, with 7% to 9% appearing a single time and more than 14% taken by the ten largest. The specimen was blood, either unsorted or a sorted T cell fraction (not recorded which). These receptors originate from a male donor with ankylosing spondylitis. Both conserved end residues are part of each CDR3. The D gene is left open where the match is weak. Not all rows give a size; the values are once, few, many and, for expanded clones, a class.

V gene	clone size	D gene	J gene	CDR3 DNA	CDR3 protein
TRBV4-3	few	NA	TRBJ1-6	TGCGCCAGCAGCCAAGAAGCGGAGAATTCACCCCTCCACTTT	CASSQEAENSPLHF
TRBV5-1	many	NA	TRBJ2-2	TGCGCCAGCAGCTTGGCAGCGGGTCCCGGGGAGCTGTTTTTT	CASSLAAGPGELFF
TRBV7-3	few	NA	TRBJ2-3	TGTGCCAGCAGCCTCGTAGGGAGAGATACGCAGTATTTT	CASSLVGRDTQYF
TRBV7-9	many	NA	TRBJ1-1	TGTGCCAGCAGCGCCGGGTCGGGAGCCGCTGAAGCTTTCTTT	CASSAGSGAAEAFF
TRBV28	many	NA	TRBJ1-5	TGTGCCAGCAGTTCGCTTGGCAATCAGCCCCAGCATTTT	CASSSLGNQPQHF
TRBV6-4	once	NA	TRBJ2-3	TGTGCCAGCAGTGACCACGGGGGAGATACGCAGTATTTT	CASSDHGGDTQYF
TRBV6-1	few	NA	TRBJ2-1	TGTGCCAGCAGCCCCCACTCGCCCAACTCCTACAATGAGCAGTTCTTC	CASSPHSPNSYNEQFF
TRBV10-3	NA	TRBD2	TRBJ2-1	TGTGCCATCAGTGAGAGGGCTAGCGGGAGGGCGGGGGATGAGCAGTTCTTC	CAISERASGRAGDEQFF
TRBV28	NA	NA	TRBJ2-1	TGTGCCAGCAGTCGACGCGGGGTCAATGAGCAGTTCTTC	CASSRRGVNEQFF
TRBV5-1	few	TRBD2	TRBJ2-1	TGCGCCAGCCGCTTTGCTAGCGGGAGCTCCTACAATGAGCAGTTCTTC	CASRFASGSSYNEQFF
TRBV5-1	many	NA	TRBJ2-2	TGCGCCAGCAGCTTGTTGGTGAACACCGGGGAGCTGTTTTTT	CASSLLVNTGELFF
TRBV5-6	many	NA	TRBJ2-2	TGTGCCAGCAGCCCAATGGGTAGTATGGTTCCCGGGGAGCTGTTTTTT	CASSPMGSMVPGELFF
TRBV20-1	few	NA	TRBJ2-3	TGCAGTGCTCCCTTAGCCGGCACAGATACGCAGTATTTT	CSAPLAGTDTQYF
TRBV29-1	few	NA	TRBJ1-1	TGCAGCGCCAGGGCCTACGGGGACACTGAAGCTTTCTTT	CSARAYGDTEAFF
TRBV6-1	many	NA	TRBJ1-2	TGTGCCAGCAGTACCACAGGTGACTATGGCTACACCTTC	CASSTTGDYGYTF
TRBV7-9	many	TRBD2	TRBJ2-7	TGTGCCAGCGGGCCGACTAGCGTCTACGAGCAGTACTTC	CASGPTSVYEQYF
TRBV20-1	many	NA	TRBJ2-3	TGCAGTGCTGGCCCGGATACGCAGTATTTT	CSAGPDTQYF
TRBV10-3	few	TRBD1	TRBJ2-2	TGTGCCATCAGTGAGGGGACAGGGTCTCCCGGGGAGCTGTTTTTT	CAISEGTGSPGELFF